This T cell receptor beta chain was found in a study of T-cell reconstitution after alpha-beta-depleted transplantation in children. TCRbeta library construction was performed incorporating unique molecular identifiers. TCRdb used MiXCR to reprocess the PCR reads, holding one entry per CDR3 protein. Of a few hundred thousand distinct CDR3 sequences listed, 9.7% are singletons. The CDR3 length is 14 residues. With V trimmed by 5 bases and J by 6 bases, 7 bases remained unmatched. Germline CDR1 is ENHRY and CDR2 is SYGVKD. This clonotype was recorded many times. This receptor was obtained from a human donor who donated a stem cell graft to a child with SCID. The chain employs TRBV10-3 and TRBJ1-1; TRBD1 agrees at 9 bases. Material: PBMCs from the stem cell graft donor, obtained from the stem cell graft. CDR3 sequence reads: CAISQGQGDAEAFF. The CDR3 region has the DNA TGTGCCATCAGTCAGGGACAGGGCGATGCTGAAGCTTTCTTT.